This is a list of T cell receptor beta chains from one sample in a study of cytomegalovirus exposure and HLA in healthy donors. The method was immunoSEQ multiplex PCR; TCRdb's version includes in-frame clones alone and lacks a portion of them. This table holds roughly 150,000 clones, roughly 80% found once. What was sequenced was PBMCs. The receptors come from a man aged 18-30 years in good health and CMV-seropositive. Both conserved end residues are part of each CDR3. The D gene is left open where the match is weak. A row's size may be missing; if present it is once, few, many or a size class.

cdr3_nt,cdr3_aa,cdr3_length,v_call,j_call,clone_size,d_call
TGTGCCAGCAGCTTATGGGCGGAGGGGGCAGAGGGCTACACCTTC,CASSLWAEGAEGYTF,15,TRBV7-9,TRBJ1-2,.,TRBD1
TGTGCCAGCAGCCCCACCGATGGACAGTACTATGGCTACACCTTC,CASSPTDGQYYGYTF,15,TRBV9,TRBJ1-2,few,.
TGTGCCAGCAGTCCTTTGACAGGCACCATATATTTT,CASSPLTGTIYF,12,TRBV28,TRBJ1-3,.,.
TGTGCCAGCAGCGTGTTCGGGAAGTTCAGCTACGAGCAGTACTTC,CASSVFGKFSYEQYF,15,TRBV13,TRBJ2-7,.,.
TGCAGCGCCATGACAGGGCACATTCAGTACTTC,CSAMTGHIQYF,11,TRBV29-1,TRBJ2-4,.,TRBD1
TGTGCCAGCAGCGTACGGGGCACTGAAGCTTTCTTT,CASSVRGTEAFF,12,TRBV7-9,TRBJ1-1,.,.
TGTGCCAACGATTCCGGGAGGGATGACATTCAGTACTTC,CANDSGRDDIQYF,13,TRBV21-1,TRBJ2-4,.,.
TGTGCCAGCAGTTGGGACTCTCTGAACACTGAAGCTTTCTTT,CASSWDSLNTEAFF,14,TRBV28,TRBJ1-1,.,.
TGTGCCAGCAGCTTGGGAGATCCTGGAAACACCATATATTTT,CASSLGDPGNTIYF,14,TRBV5-4,TRBJ1-3,once,.
TGTGCCAGCAGCTTAGGGGACAGGAGTGGGGACGAGCAGTACTTC,CASSLGDRSGDEQYF,15,TRBV7-6,TRBJ2-7,.,TRBD1
TGTGCCACCAGCAGAGATCGAGGGAACTACGAGCAGTACTTC,CATSRDRGNYEQYF,14,TRBV15,TRBJ2-7,few,.
TGTGCCAGCAGCTCCCCGGCGGGAGTGCCCGATGAGCAGTTCTTC,CASSSPAGVPDEQFF,15,TRBV7-9,TRBJ2-1,.,TRBD2
TGTGCCAGCAGTTTATATTGGACAGGGGACACAGATACGCAGTATTTT,CASSLYWTGDTDTQYF,16,TRBV28,TRBJ2-3,once,TRBD1
TGTGCCAGTCGGGGGCGGGGGCGAAACTACGAGCAGTACTTC,CASRGRGRNYEQYF,14,TRBV19,TRBJ2-7,.,.
TGTGCCAGCAGCAAAGGACAGGGGGGTTTCAGCCCCCAGCATTTT,CASSKGQGGFSPQHF,15,TRBV21-1,TRBJ1-5,many,.
TGTGCCAGCTCACCCAACGGACAGGGGGCCGGTGAAGCTTTCTTT,CASSPNGQGAGEAFF,15,TRBV18,TRBJ1-1,.,TRBD1
TGTGCCAGCAGCTTAGATGGACGGGCGGGAGGAGGTCCAGATACGCAGTATTTT,CASSLDGRAGGGPDTQYF,18,TRBV11-2,TRBJ2-3,.,TRBD2
TGTGCCAGCAGTTCTCCCCCCCCGGGACAGTCCTACGAGCAGTACTTC,CASSSPPPGQSYEQYF,16,TRBV28,TRBJ2-7,.,TRBD1
TGTGCCAGCAGCCTGGACAGGGGGCATGCTGAAGCTTTCTTT,CASSLDRGHAEAFF,14,TRBV7-3,TRBJ1-1,.,TRBD1
TGCAGCGTCGCCGGGACAGGGAACATGATCGCAGTGAACACTGAAGCTTTCTTT,CSVAGTGNMIAVNTEAFF,18,TRBV29-1,TRBJ1-1,.,TRBD1
TGTGCCTGGAGTGTAGGGTCAGCGGGTACGCAGTATTTT,CAWSVGSAGTQYF,13,TRBV30,TRBJ2-3,.,.
TGTGCCAGCAGCGTGCGACTAGCGGGGGGGGCAGATACGCAGTATTTT,CASSVRLAGGADTQYF,16,TRBV7-6,TRBJ2-3,.,TRBD2
TGTGCCAGCAGCTCCACGAGTGCGACTAGCGGGAGAGGGGAGCAGTACTTC,CASSSTSATSGRGEQYF,17,TRBV7-6,TRBJ2-7,.,TRBD2
TGCGCCAGCAGCTTGGAGGGGACTAGCGGGAATGAGCAGTTCTTC,CASSLEGTSGNEQFF,15,TRBV5-1,TRBJ2-1,.,TRBD2
TGTGCCAGCTCTCCCGCGGGGGGTTCTAATCAGCCCCAGCATTTT,CASSPAGGSNQPQHF,15,TRBV18,TRBJ1-5,.,.
TGTGCCACTATATTAGCGGGAGGGCAGCAAGAGACCCAGTACTTC,CATILAGGQQETQYF,15,TRBV2,TRBJ2-5,.,TRBD2
TGTGCCAGCAGCGAAACTAGCGGGAGATACAATGAGCAGTTCTTC,CASSETSGRYNEQFF,15,TRBV7-3,TRBJ2-1,few,TRBD2
TGCGCCAGCAGGGACAGCCCTAACACCGGGGAGCTGTTTTTT,CASRDSPNTGELFF,14,TRBV5-1,TRBJ2-2,.,.
TGTGCCAGCAGTTCCACCCCCGTGGCAGGGCTCCACACTGAAGCTTTCTTT,CASSSTPVAGLHTEAFF,17,TRBV27,TRBJ1-1,.,.
TGTGCCAGTAAGCAACGGTCCGGCTACGAGCAGTACTTC,CASKQRSGYEQYF,13,TRBV19,TRBJ2-7,.,.
TGCGCCAGCAGCCAAGCTCTTGGCAGGGAATACGGCTACACCTTC,CASSQALGREYGYTF,15,TRBV4-1,TRBJ1-2,.,.
TGTGCCAGCTCAGAGGGGGCCCTTCAGCGCACAGATACGCAGTATTTT,CASSEGALQRTDTQYF,16,TRBV13,TRBJ2-3,few,TRBD1
TGTGCCAGCAGCCTAAGGGACAGGGGCCAAGAGACCCAGTACTTC,CASSLRDRGQETQYF,15,TRBV7-9,TRBJ2-5,.,TRBD1
TGCGCCAGCAGCTTGGTCGGGGGGGAAGATACGCAGTATTTT,CASSLVGGEDTQYF,14,TRBV5-1,TRBJ2-3,.,TRBD2
TGTGCCAGCAATTTAGTGGACAGGCGAAATCAGCCCCAGCATTTT,CASNLVDRRNQPQHF,15,TRBV28,TRBJ1-5,.,TRBD1
TGTGCCAGCAGTTTCCGACAGACTTATAGCAATCAGCCCCAGCATTTT,CASSFRQTYSNQPQHF,16,TRBV28,TRBJ1-5,.,.
TGTGCCAGCAGTTTATCTCACAGGGCTGAAGCTTTCTTT,CASSLSHRAEAFF,13,TRBV27,TRBJ1-1,.,.
TGTGCCAGCAGTTTATCCCGGGTGGGGAGCAGCAATCAGCCCCAGCATTTT,CASSLSRVGSSNQPQHF,17,TRBV28,TRBJ1-5,.,.
TGTGCCAGTAGTATAGAAAGGGGTCGGGTTAACTATGGCTACACCTTC,CASSIERGRVNYGYTF,16,TRBV19,TRBJ1-2,.,.
TGTGCCAGCAGCGATATGGGACTAGCGGGAACAAGCACAGATACGCAGTATTTT,CASSDMGLAGTSTDTQYF,18,TRBV9,TRBJ2-3,.,TRBD2
TGTGCCAGCAGCTTCGCAGGGAATAATCAGCCCCAGCATTTT,CASSFAGNNQPQHF,14,TRBV5-4,TRBJ1-5,few,.
TGTGCCAGCAGCTTAGATCTGAGGGCAGGGGGAACTGAAGCTTTCTTT,CASSLDLRAGGTEAFF,16,TRBV11-2,TRBJ1-1,.,TRBD1
TGTGCCACCAGCTACGATATACAGGGTTCCTACGAGCAGTACTTC,CATSYDIQGSYEQYF,15,TRBV15,TRBJ2-7,.,.
TGTGCCAGCAGTATAAGGGGGACAGGCTCACGGAACACTGAAGCTTTCTTT,CASSIRGTGSRNTEAFF,17,TRBV11-1,TRBJ1-1,.,TRBD1
TGTGCCAGCAGCCAAGTCCGGGCCTACGAGCAGTACTTC,CASSQVRAYEQYF,13,TRBV14,TRBJ2-7,.,.
TGTGCCAGCAGTCCTCGAGACAGGGGCGATAGCAATCAGCCCCAGCATTTT,CASSPRDRGDSNQPQHF,17,TRBV27,TRBJ1-5,once,TRBD1
TGTGCCAGCTCAGGGGGACAGGCGCGTGAAGCTTTCTTT,CASSGGQAREAFF,13,TRBV18,TRBJ1-1,few,TRBD1
TGCGCCAGCAGCCGAGAGGGTGGGGGCAATGTCGCTTTCTTT,CASSREGGGNVAFF,14,TRBV10-2,TRBJ1-1,once,.